This is a list of T cell receptor beta chains from one sample in a study of blood T cell repertoires in COVID-19. Clones were sequenced by immunoSEQ multiplex PCR, and TCRdb holds only the in-frame ones, with some missing. Here the sample spans about 210,000 clones, roughly 86% being singletons. What was sequenced was peripheral blood. All receptors derive from a woman in her forties or fifties with active or convalescent COVID-19. Each CDR3 is given with its conserved first and last residue. The D gene is left open where the match is weak. The size entry is marked missing in some rows and otherwise reads once, few, many or a size class.

TRBJ2-3,NA,TRBV2,once,CASSEGNPGADTQYF,TGTGCCAGCAGTGAAGGCAACCCGGGGGCAGATACGCAGTATTTT
TRBJ2-3,TRBD2,TRBV15,NA,CATGVAGSTDTQYF,TGTGCCACCGGGGTAGCGGGTAGCACAGATACGCAGTATTTT
TRBJ2-2,NA,TRBV7-9,NA,CASSLAGGSTGELFF,TGTGCCAGCAGCTTAGCCGGGGGTAGCACCGGGGAGCTGTTTTTT
TRBJ2-2,NA,TRBV11-2,NA,CASSLAGLRNTGELFF,TGTGCCAGCAGCTTGGCAGGGCTGCGGAACACCGGGGAGCTGTTTTTT
TRBJ2-4,NA,TRBV6-6,NA,CASSPWGVRIAKNIQYF,TGTGCCAGCAGTCCCTGGGGGGTCAGGATAGCCAAAAACATTCAGTACTTC
TRBJ1-5,TRBD1,TRBV7-9,NA,CASRSDRAAIPNQPQHF,TGTGCCAGCAGATCGGACAGGGCCGCCATTCCCAATCAGCCCCAGCATTTT
TRBJ1-4,NA,TRBV6-5,NA,CASINPGVGEKLFF,TGTGCCAGCATTAATCCAGGGGTTGGGGAAAAACTGTTTTTT
TRBJ1-1,NA,TRBV27,few,CASSSFRPRWVNTEAFF,TGTGCCAGCAGTTCATTCCGGCCGCGGTGGGTCAACACTGAAGCTTTCTTT
TRBJ2-6,NA,TRBV6-6,NA,CASSYSSIGANVLTF,TGTGCCAGCAGTTACTCGAGTATCGGGGCCAACGTCCTGACTTTC
TRBJ1-2,TRBD1,TRBV29-1,NA,CSVLGQGNGYTF,TGCAGCGTTCTCGGACAGGGGAATGGCTACACCTTC
TRBJ1-3,NA,TRBV7-9,NA,CASSLRQVGNTIYF,TGTGCCAGCAGCTTAAGACAGGTTGGAAACACCATATATTTT
TRBJ2-2,NA,TRBV28,few,CASSFRTGELFF,TGTGCCAGCAGTTTTCGGACCGGGGAGCTGTTTTTT
TRBJ1-2,NA,TRBV18,few,CASSRDTYGYTF,TGTGCCAGCTCACGGGACACTTATGGCTACACCTTC
TRBJ1-1,NA,TRBV9,NA,CASSVQGSTEAFF,TGTGCCAGCAGCGTCCAGGGGAGCACTGAAGCTTTCTTT
TRBJ2-5,TRBD2,TRBV10-2,NA,CASRAGGETQYF,TGCGCCAGCAGAGCGGGAGGAGAGACCCAGTACTTC
TRBJ1-1,NA,TRBV19,few,CASRPGHLNREAFF,TGTGCCAGTAGACCGGGACACTTGAACAGGGAAGCTTTCTTT
TRBJ2-2,TRBD2,TRBV19,NA,CASSVSGRSNTGELFF,TGTGCCAGTAGTGTTAGCGGGAGGTCGAACACCGGGGAGCTGTTTTTT
TRBJ1-1,TRBD1,TRBV28,NA,CASSLSSGGATEAFF,TGTGCCAGCAGTTTATCTTCAGGGGGCGCGACTGAAGCTTTCTTT
TRBJ2-1,TRBD2,TRBV28,NA,CASRAGLVINEQFF,TGTGCCAGCAGGGCGGGACTAGTAATCAATGAGCAGTTCTTC
TRBJ2-7,TRBD2,TRBV5-6,NA,CASSLASGKWGEQYF,TGTGCCAGCAGCTTGGCTAGCGGGAAGTGGGGCGAGCAGTACTTC
TRBJ1-4,TRBD1,TRBV30,NA,CAWSLTTGEKLFF,TGTGCCTGGAGTCTAACGACAGGGGAAAAACTGTTTTTT
TRBJ2-5,TRBD1,TRBV7-9,NA,CASSPYRGPSSFQETQYF,TGTGCCAGCAGCCCTTACAGGGGCCCCAGCAGTTTTCAAGAGACCCAGTACTTC
TRBJ2-1,NA,TRBV6-2/TRBV6-3,NA,CASSPSGQTMIRRFF,TGTGCCAGCAGTCCGAGCGGACAGACCATGATTCGGCGGTTCTTC
TRBJ1-1,NA,TRBV28,NA,CASSFGGTRTEAFF,TGTGCCAGCAGTTTCGGGGGAACAAGGACTGAAGCTTTCTTT
TRBJ1-3,NA,TRBV25-1,once,CASRQGGLHTIYF,TGTGCCAGCAGACAGGGCGGGTTACACACCATATATTTT
TRBJ2-1,TRBD2,TRBV10-3,few,CAISETGTSKAAAYNEQFF,TGTGCCATCAGTGAGACCGGGACTAGTAAGGCGGCTGCCTACAATGAGCAGTTCTTC
TRBJ1-2,NA,TRBV5-6,many,CASSAEMTVYGYTF,TGTGCCAGCAGCGCGGAAATGACAGTCTATGGCTACACCTTC
TRBJ1-2,TRBD1,TRBV23-1,NA,CAIRGPNYGYTF,TGCGCCATCAGGGGGCCAAACTATGGCTACACCTTC
TRBJ2-7,TRBD1,TRBV5-1,NA,CASSLGDRIQYEQYF,TGCGCCAGCAGCTTGGGGGACAGGATACAATACGAGCAGTACTTC
TRBJ1-5,TRBD1,TRBV28,NA,CASSRTGANQPQHF,TGTGCCAGCAGCCGGACAGGGGCCAATCAGCCCCAGCATTTT
TRBJ2-3,NA,TRBV28,once,CASSTGTFTQYF,TGTGCCAGCAGCACTGGGACTTTTACGCAGTATTTT
TRBJ1-6,TRBD1,TRBV19,few,CASSDRTTGGNSPLHF,TGTGCCAGTAGTGACAGAACGACAGGGGGTAATTCACCCCTCCACTTT
TRBJ1-2,NA,TRBV6-5,many,CASSYEWGHGYTF,TGTGCCAGCAGTTACGAATGGGGGCATGGCTACACCTTC
TRBJ2-3,TRBD2,TRBV5-8,once,CASSLRGTSGNTQYF,TGTGCCAGCAGCCTGCGGGGGACGTCCGGGAATACGCAGTATTTT
TRBJ1-1,NA,TRBV10-3,few,CAISEGGGRTEAFF,TGTGCCATCAGTGAGGGGGGAGGGCGCACTGAAGCTTTCTTT
TRBJ2-3,TRBD1,TRBV5-6,once,CASILRDRGTDTQYF,TGTGCCAGCATACTCCGGGACAGGGGCACAGATACGCAGTATTTT
TRBJ1-2,NA,TRBV3-1/TRBV3-2,NA,CASSQDPQGSGYTF,TGTGCCAGCAGCCAAGATCCGCAGGGAAGCGGCTACACCTTC
TRBJ1-5,TRBD1,TRBV19,once,CASRSPGQGGNQPQHF,TGTGCCAGTAGATCGCCGGGACAGGGTGGCAATCAGCCCCAGCATTTT
TRBJ1-1,NA,TRBV7-9,few,CASSGPNAEAFF,TGTGCCAGCAGTGGGCCGAACGCTGAAGCTTTCTTT
TRBJ2-1,TRBD2,TRBV4-1,NA,CASSQVAGGLWNEQFF,TGCGCCAGCAGCCAAGTAGCGGGAGGGCTATGGAATGAGCAGTTCTTC
TRBJ1-5,TRBD1,TRBV6-2/TRBV6-3,once,CASSWDRGHQPQHF,TGTGCCAGCAGTTGGGACAGGGGGCATCAGCCCCAGCATTTT
TRBJ1-2,TRBD1,TRBV6-5,NA,CASSPPPGTGSGYTF,TGTGCCAGCAGTCCCCCCCCCGGGACAGGGAGTGGCTACACCTTC
TRBJ2-2,NA,TRBV2,NA,CASSELLEGRATGELFF,TGTGCCAGCAGTGAACTCTTGGAGGGTAGGGCCACCGGGGAGCTGTTTTTT
TRBJ2-7,NA,TRBV6-1,NA,CASSEAQGGSYEQYF,TGTGCCAGCAGTGAAGCGCAGGGTGGCTCCTACGAGCAGTACTTC
TRBJ1-5,TRBD1,TRBV19,NA,CASSMGQEAQPQHF,TGTGCCAGTAGTATGGGACAGGAAGCGCAGCCCCAGCATTTT
TRBJ1-2,TRBD1,TRBV5-4,NA,CASSPSPGQDRYGYTF,TGTGCCAGCAGCCCCTCCCCGGGACAGGACCGCTATGGCTACACCTTC
TRBJ1-5,TRBD1,TRBV28,NA,CASRAGGTQPQHF,TGTGCCAGCAGAGCAGGGGGCACTCAGCCCCAGCATTTT
TRBJ2-3,NA,TRBV19,NA,CATKRRASTDTQYF,TGTGCCACGAAGAGGAGAGCTAGCACAGATACGCAGTATTTT
TRBJ2-7,NA,TRBV9,NA,CASSPGQGGGPYEQYF,TGTGCCAGCAGCCCAGGACAGGGAGGGGGTCCCTACGAGCAGTACTTC
TRBJ1-6,NA,TRBV6-5,few,CASRRQEYNSPLHF,TGTGCCAGCAGACGACAGGAGTATAATTCACCCCTCCACTTT
TRBJ1-6,NA,TRBV13,NA,CASSAGVGDSPLHF,TGTGCCAGCAGCGCGGGGGTTGGAGACTCACCCCTCCACTTT
TRBJ2-2,NA,TRBV5-1,once,CATRTRGLANTGELFF,TGCGCCACAAGAACTAGGGGGTTAGCGAACACCGGGGAGCTGTTTTTT